These 4 T cell receptor beta chains came from one sample sequenced in a study of blood T cell repertoires in COVID-19. The table came from immunoSEQ multiplex PCR; TCRdb's copy has only in-frame clones and leaves some out. The table lists some 220,000 clones, approximately 82% of them singletons. The source material was peripheral blood. Every receptor here comes from a man aged 45-65 years with active or convalescent COVID-19.

The rearrangement joins TRBV15 to TRBJ1-1, with 10 positions matching TRBD1. This CDR3 comprises 15 residues. J was trimmed by 5 bases and V by 1 base; bases with no gene match: 4. The germline V gene has CDR1 LNHNV and CDR2 YYDKDF (reference sequence). The CDR3 nucleotides read TGTGCCACCAGCAGAGCAGGGACAGGGGCTACTGAAGCTTTCTTT. The encoded protein is CATSRAGTGATEAFF.

The chain uses TRBV10-3 and TRBJ2-5; D not certain. This CDR3 is 12 amino acids long. Trimming removed 4 bases from V and 1 base from J, with 4 bases in between. In germline, CDR1 is ENHRY, CDR2 SYGVKD. The CDR3 DNA follows: TGTGCCATCAGTGCGAGCCAAGAGACCCAGTACTTC. It specifies CAISASQETQYF.

This clone was detected only once. The chain joins TRBV6-2 or TRBV6-3 to TRBJ1-2, with 8 bases that match TRBD1. V shed 2 bases, J shed 4 bases, and the junction held 6 bases outside the gene matches. The CDR3 runs to 15 residues. Looked up from germline, CDR1 is MNHEY and CDR2 is SVGEGT. CDR3 nucleotide sequence: TGTGCCAGCAGTTACCGACAGGGGTTTTTCTATGGCTACACCTTC. It specifies CASSYRQGFFYGYTF.

V gene TRBV7-2 combines with J gene TRBJ2-6; D gene uncertain. CDR1 is SGHTA, CDR2 FQGNSA, per germline. V lost 2 bases, J lost 2 bases, and 4 bases lay in between. This CDR3 region has 14 residues. This chain's CDR3 is CASSLSAGANVLTF. CDR3 sequence (DNA): TGTGCCAGCAGCTTATCTGCTGGGGCCAACGTCCTGACTTTC.